The entry below describes one TCR beta chain. The antigen remains undetermined. Staining for CD45RO/CCR7/CD25/CD127/CD95/CD27 allowed sorting of CD4+ naive, central memory, regulatory and stem cell-like memory cells. The data stem from a study of beta chain features in type 1 diabetes. TCRB transcripts that were expressed got sequenced, as all of the isolated RNA had been reverse transcribed. The table came from immunoSEQ multiplex PCR; TCRdb's copy has only in-frame clones and leaves some out. The table lists 600,000 to 650,000 clones, around 15% of them singletons. Study observations and caveats: Patients' naive, central memory and regulatory TCRB repertoires appeared more alike than those of healthy donors.

The germline CDR1 and CDR2 sequences are SGHAT and FQNNGV. V lost 7 bases, J lost 14 bases, and 8 bases stayed unmatched. The length of the CDR3 is 11 residues. This sequence joins TRBV11-2 and TRBJ2-3, with TRBD2 matching 8 bases. Specimen: naive CD4+ T cells from blood. This receptor was taken from a young man in good health. The CDR3 loop reads CASTPGGGLYF. The CDR3 DNA is TGTGCCAGCACCCCGGGAGGGGGTTTGTATTTT.